This TCR beta chain was captured by sequencing in a study of chemoradiotherapy in HPV16-positive cancers. Method: immunoSEQ multiplex PCR; TCRdb's copy keeps in-frame clones and lacks some. The sample shows some 30,000 clones, roughly 77% of them seen only once. Germline values: CDR1 SGHDN, CDR2 FVKESK. This CDR3 region has 14 residues. Trimming removed 4 bases from V and 8 bases from J, with 17 bases in between. The sample was blood, taken from a patient who underwent chemoradiotherapy. The source is a human donor with HPV-associated anogenital cancer. This chain links TRBV14 with TRBJ1-2; TRBD1 is a possible D gene (6 bases). The CDR3 region has the DNA TGTGCCAGCAGCCCAAGTTTACAGGGTCGGGGCTACACCTTC. Translating gives CASSPSLQGRGYTF.